Listed here are 16 T cell receptor beta chains from one sample, sequenced in a study of T cells in Graves' hyperthyroidism and ophthalmopathy (dated by TCRdb to the late 2010s). Receptor libraries were prepared by multiplex PCR. Sequencing relied on an Illumina HiSeq 2000. TCR beta CDR3 regions were amplified from RNA transcripts. For the first round of RT-PCR on the TCR CDR3, the HTBI primer set was used together with the Qiagen OneStep RT-PCR kit. Starting from the raw public reads, TCRdb applied fastp trimming at Q25, assembled clones with MiXCR and retained in-frame beta chains. Rows merge per CDR3 protein into single entries with the most common DNA and genes. The sample table shows 200,000 to 300,000 distinct CDR3 sequences, and approximately 16% are seen once. Around 28% of the sample is held by the ten biggest clonotypes. Sample: blood. All receptors come from a woman aged 18 to 35 with Graves' ophthalmopathy.

In its sample, this clonotype was seen many times. This rearrangement joins TRBV20-1 to TRBJ2-1, with D maybe TRBD2 (6 bases). Between the trimmed V and J ends, which lost 2 bases and 2 bases, there was a span of 13 bases. The germline CDR1 and CDR2 sequences are DFQATT and SNEGSKA (reference sequence). The CDR3 sequence is 15 residues long. This CDR3 is CSARPRRGPYNEQFF. The CDR3 nucleotides are TGCAGTGCTAGACCAAGGAGGGGCCCCTACAATGAGCAGTTCTTC.

This clonotype has a count of ten or more. V and J are TRBV2 and TRBJ1-1, with TRBD1 matching 9 bases. Germline CDR1 reads SNHLY; CDR2 reads FYNNEI. Trimming removed 7 bases from V and 11 bases from J; junction bases left unmatched: 17. The CDR3 sequence is 15 residues long. CDR3 sequence reads: CASIQEGQGRPWAFF. CDR3 nucleotides: TGTGCCAGCATTCAGGAGGGACAGGGCCGCCCCTGGGCTTTCTTT.

This clonotype was picked up many times. The chain carries TRBV20-1 and TRBJ2-5, with D perhaps assigned TRBD1 or TRBD2 (5 bases each). Germline V gives CDR1 DFQATT, CDR2 SNEGSKA (reference sequence). V lost 2 bases to trimming and J lost 5 bases, with 18 bases between them. CDR3 size: 15 residues. The CDR3 protein is CSARSDRGSGETQYF. The CDR3 bases are TGCAGTGCTAGAAGTGACAGAGGGTCGGGGGAGACCCAGTACTTC.

This chain links TRBV11-2 with TRBJ2-1; D possibly corresponds to TRBD1 (6 bases). V lost 5 bases, J lost 15 bases, and 17 bases lay in between. This CDR3 is built from 12 residues. Germline values: CDR1 SGHAT, CDR2 FQNNGV. CDR3 DNA sequence: TGTGCCAGCAGCCCTGCGACAGGCTTGTTGTTCTTC. Amino acid sequence: CASSPATGLLFF.

This clonotype was found many times. The rearrangement links TRBV4-1 to TRBJ1-1; D remains ambiguous. V was shortened by 1 base and J by 2 bases, with 8 bases between the two germline ends. CDR1 and CDR2 from the germline V gene are MGHRA and YSYEKL. The CDR3 loop spans 14 amino acids. CDR3 bases: TGCGCCAGCAGCCAAGTCACCAGAAACACTGAAGCTTTCTTT. As protein: CASSQVTRNTEAFF.

In its sample, this clonotype was seen many times. The V and J genes are TRBV11-3 and TRBJ2-3; D ambiguous. Trimming stripped 1 base from V and 4 bases from J, with 15 bases between. This CDR3 has 16 amino acids. From germline, CDR1 is SGHNT and CDR2 YENEEA. Written as DNA, the CDR3 is TGTGCCAGCAGCTTAGTTTCTGTGACGAGCCCAGATACGCAGTATTTT. Translated: CASSLVSVTSPDTQYF.

This clonotype was detected ten times or more. The gene calls are TRBV10-3 and TRBJ1-2; 8 bases fit TRBD1. Unmatched junction bases numbered 7, after V lost 10 bases and J lost 6 bases. Germline CDR1 reads ENHRY; CDR2 reads SYGVKD. This CDR3 comprises 12 residues. In nucleotides, the CDR3 is TGTGCCAAAGGACAGGGCATGGATGGCTACACCTTC. Translated, it gives CAKGQGMDGYTF.

This clonotype was detected many times. The chain joins TRBV24-1 to TRBJ1-1, with D perhaps TRBD1 (6 bases). The CDR3 runs 15 residues. V lost 7 bases and J lost 2, with 16 bases in between. Germline CDR1 reads KGHDR; CDR2 reads SFDVKD. The CDR3 region has the DNA TGTGCCACCAGGGACCGGAAACAGGGAAACACTGAAGCTTTCTTT. Its translation is CATRDRKQGNTEAFF.

The chain uses TRBV2 and TRBJ2-3, with TRBD2 identical over 9 bases. This CDR3 is 16 amino acids long. The V segment lost 4 bases and the J segment 2 bases; nucleotides outside the gene matches: 7. The germline CDR1 and CDR2 sequences are SNHLY and FYNNEI. The CDR3 loop is CASSAPLAGLTDTQYF. CDR3 DNA sequence: TGTGCCAGCAGTGCCCCACTAGCGGGCCTCACAGATACGCAGTATTTT.

This clonotype was counted at least ten times. The rearrangement uses TRBV7-9 and TRBJ2-2, with D possibly TRBD2 on 6 matching bases. Germline V gives CDR1 SEHNR, CDR2 FQNEAQ (reference sequence). V shed 3 bases and J shed 0 bases, with 8 bases lying between them. The CDR3 length is 15 residues. The CDR3 nucleotides read TGTGCCAGCAGCTTCCTAGCGTCGAACACCGGGGAGCTGTTTTTT. This codes for CASSFLASNTGELFF.

This clonotype was counted ten times or more. The V call is TRBV15, the J call TRBJ1-4, with D perhaps matching TRBD1 (6 bases). The V gene lost 3 bases and the J gene lost 1 base, with 9 bases spanning the gap. Germline CDR1 and CDR2: LNHNV and YYDKDF (reference sequence). This CDR3 is built from 15 residues. CDR3 protein: CATSRTGETNEKLFF. The CDR3 DNA is TGTGCCACCAGCAGGACAGGTGAAACTAATGAAAAACTGTTTTTT.

The J gene is TRBJ2-5, the V gene TRBV11-2, with 9 bases fitting TRBD2. The germline CDR1 and CDR2 sequences are SGHAT and FQNNGV. The CDR3 runs to 16 residues. J gave up 4 bases and V 1 base, and 7 bases lay outside the gene matches. The CDR3 region is CASSLAYSGGGETQYF. The CDR3 DNA is TGTGCCAGCAGCTTAGCTTATAGCGGGGGAGGAGAGACCCAGTACTTC.

This clonotype was counted many times. An end of the junction does not agree with germline; a read error may underlie this. The V gene is TRBV5-1, the J gene TRBJ1-1; D is unresolved. The CDR3 consists of 13 residues. The germline gives CDR1 SGHRS, CDR2 YFSETQ. Here the CDR3 DNA reads TGTGCCAGCAGCCTACAAGGTGGAACTGAAGCTTTCTTT. Its protein product is CASSLQGGTEAFF.

The rearrangement uses TRBV3-1 and TRBJ2-3; TRBD2 matches at 7 bases. The CDR3 spans 15 residues. Germline loops: CDR1 LGHDT, CDR2 YNNKEL (reference sequence). The junction had 10 bases not matched to a gene; V was cut back by 6 bases and J by 4 bases. The CDR3: CASSTRAGPPDTQYF. In DNA, the CDR3 is TGTGCCAGCAGTACGCGAGCGGGGCCCCCAGATACGCAGTATTTT.

Ten or more counts support this clonotype. V and J are TRBV7-8 and TRBJ1-4; unclear D gene. The CDR3 has 15 residues. Looked up from germline, CDR1 is SGHVS and CDR2 is FQNEAQ. The ends were cut back, 5 bases at V and 5 bases at J, with 15 bases in the middle. The CDR3 region is CASSQSTGRNEKLFF. The DNA of the CDR3 is TGTGCCAGCAGCCAGTCGACGGGGAGGAATGAAAAACTGTTTTTT.

Remarks on this clonotype: A much larger clone lies a single base off, so this may be a read error. The CDR3 here is CASSSERVNYGYTF. In DNA form, the CDR3 reads TGTGCCAGCAGTTCAGAGAGGGTGAACTATGGCTACACCTTC. The rearrangement joins TRBV12-3 or TRBV12-4 to TRBJ1-2; D uncertain. This CDR3 contains 14 residues. Deletions cut 4 bases from V and 2 bases from J, with 11 bases between.